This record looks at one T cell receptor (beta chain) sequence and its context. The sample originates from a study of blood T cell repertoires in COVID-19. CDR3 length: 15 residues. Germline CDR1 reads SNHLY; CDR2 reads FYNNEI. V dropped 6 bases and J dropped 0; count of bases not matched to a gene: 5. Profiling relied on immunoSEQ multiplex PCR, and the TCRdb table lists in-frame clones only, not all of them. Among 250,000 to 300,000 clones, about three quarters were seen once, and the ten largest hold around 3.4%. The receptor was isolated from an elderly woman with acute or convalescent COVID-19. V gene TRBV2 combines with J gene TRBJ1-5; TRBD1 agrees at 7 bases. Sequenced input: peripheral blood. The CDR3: CASSEQGNSNQPQHF. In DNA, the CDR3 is TGTGCCAGCAGCGAACAGGGGAATAGCAATCAGCCCCAGCATTTT.